Ten or more counts support the clone carrying this T cell receptor (beta chain). Its cognate antigen is unknown. This specimen comes from a study of identical twins. Study results and caveats: Within monozygotic twins, out-of-frame TCR alpha sharing was underestimated by the models.

CDR1 is MDHEN and CDR2 is SYDVKM in the germline V gene. The CDR3 contains 15 residues. With 3 bases removed from V and 7 bases from J, the gap between germline ends came to 19 bases. Each CDR3 protein gets one entry after TCRdb re-called the 5' RACE reads with MiXCR. The table records roughly 700,000 distinct CDR3 sequences, over 8.5% of them present only once. The sample also formed part of further work on yellow fever vaccine responses in identical twins.

This sequence was found in a woman aged 18-35 years in good health. The genes are TRBV28 and TRBJ2-7; D perhaps matches TRBD1 (6 bases). Sequencing was performed on PBMCs. DNA for the CDR3: TGTGCCAGCAGTTTTGAAGAGGGGGTCCGGCAAGAGCAGTACTTC. Its protein product is CASSFEEGVRQEQYF.